The 6 T cell receptor beta chains below were found in one sample sequenced in a study of CD8 T cells in ankylosing spondylitis. TCRdb passed the 5' RACE reads through MiXCR, listing each CDR3 protein once. The data hold roughly 190,000 distinct CDR3 sequences, with about 13% observed a single time. Material: blood, either unsorted or a sorted T cell fraction (not recorded which). The receptors come from a male donor with ankylosing spondylitis or in good health (not recorded which).

This clonotype was seen ten or more times. The V call is TRBV27, the J call TRBJ1-1, with D tentatively TRBD1 (6 bases). Germline CDR1 and CDR2: MNHEY and SMNVEV (reference sequence). The CDR3 runs to 18 residues. V lost 7 bases and J lost 5, with 29 bases in between. The CDR3 reads CASTTRGAGVGGGTEAFF. The CDR3 nucleotides are TGTGCCAGCACCACCCGGGGGGCGGGGGTTGGAGGAGGAACTGAAGCTTTCTTT.

The table lists this clonotype with a few counts. The V call is TRBV20-1, the J call TRBJ1-1; D may be TRBD1 (5 bases). Germline assignment: CDR1 DFQATT and CDR2 SNEGSKA (reference sequence). This CDR3 comprises 13 residues. V lost 0 bases and J 8 bases, leaving 13 bases between the germline ends. The CDR3 is CSARDMVRGEAFF. The CDR3 nucleotides read TGCAGTGCTAGAGATATGGTACGGGGGGAAGCTTTCTTT.

This clonotype was recorded once. The gene calls are TRBV11-2 and TRBJ2-1, with 8 bases that match TRBD1. With V trimmed by 4 bases and J by 4 bases, 18 bases remained unmatched. This CDR3 spans 19 amino acids. Germline CDR1 SGHAT, CDR2 FQNNGV. CDR3 nucleotide sequence: TGTGCCAGCAGCTCCTCGGGGCAGGGGGCAATCCTGCATTACAATGAGCAGTTCTTC. Its protein product is CASSSSGQGAILHYNEQFF.

This clonotype has just a few counts. This chain uses TRBV27 with TRBJ2-3; 10 nucleotides agree with TRBD2. V dropped 4 bases and J dropped 5; count of bases not matched to a gene: 9. The CDR3 is made up of 16 amino acids. The germline gives CDR1 MNHEY, CDR2 SMNVEV (reference sequence). Here the CDR3 DNA reads TGTGCCAGCAGTTCCCTCCTAGCGGGGGTGGGAGATACGCAGTATTTT. It translates to CASSSLLAGVGDTQYF.

The V gene is TRBV27, the J gene TRBJ2-1; 7 bases map to TRBD1. V trimming: 4 bases; J trimming: 5 bases; junction bases outside the gene matches: 8. The CDR3 runs to 15 residues. CDR1 MNHEY and CDR2 SMNVEV come from the germline V gene (reference sequence). The CDR3 protein is CASSSIWTGNNEQFF. DNA for the CDR3: TGTGCCAGCAGTTCGATATGGACAGGTAACAATGAGCAGTTCTTC.

This clonotype was counted only a few times. The chain combines TRBV12-3 or TRBV12-4 with TRBJ1-5; no clear D. V was clipped by 2 bases and J by 5 bases, with 4 bases between them. The CDR3 extends over 12 amino acids. The CDR3 coding sequence is TGTGCCAGCAGTTTATCCCATCAGCCCCAGCATTTT. Its protein product is CASSLSHQPQHF.